Detailed here is one T cell receptor (beta chain). The source of the sample is a study of PD-1 blockade in classical Hodgkin lymphoma. Whole-study context: Patients received nivolumab 3 mg/kg intravenously every 2 weeks.

Some clones are missing from TCRdb's copy, which holds only in-frame ones; the method was immunoSEQ multiplex PCR. The data show under 60,000 clones, roughly 66% seen once. This CDR3 is built from 14 residues. Germline assignment: CDR1 MNHNS and CDR2 SASEGT. The V end lost 6 bases, the J end lost 7 bases, and 15 bases lay between the germline ends. All trial patients relapsed after autologous stem cell transplantation. Source: peripheral blood mononuclear cells (PBMCs), taken before the second cycle of nivolumab. The receptor comes from a human donor with classical Hodgkin lymphoma. V and J are TRBV6-1 and TRBJ2-2; D gene uncertain. The CDR3 coding sequence is TGTGCCAGCAGCGCCCTCGTCTTTGGCGGGGAGCTGTTTTTT. Its translation: CASSALVFGGELFF.